This TCR beta chain came from a study of cytomegalovirus exposure and HLA in healthy donors. As concerns this clone: Its antigen is not known.

Sequencing used immunoSEQ multiplex PCR; TCRdb keeps in-frame clones, though not all of them. In the table there are about 150,000 clones, about 91% of which are singletons. Notes on the study in general: There were three CMV-associated chains whose specificity for CMV antigens was confirmed in vitro. According to reports, the classifier identified cytomegalovirus status with high specificity and sensitivity. It was approximately 150 TCR beta chains that were listed as cytomegalovirus-associated.

This CDR3 contains 15 residues. Germline CDR1 is SGHTA and CDR2 is FQGNSA. V lost 5 bases, J lost 4 bases, and 6 bases stayed unmatched. Specimen: PBMCs. The chain is built from TRBV7-2 and TRBJ2-7, with 12 bases identical to TRBD2. This clonotype originated in a woman aged 18-29 years in good health and CMV-seropositive. The CDR3 region is CASSLLAGGRYEQYF. Here the CDR3 DNA reads TGTGCCAGCAGCCTACTAGCGGGGGGCAGGTACGAGCAGTACTTC.